This T cell receptor beta chain was recorded in a study of vaccination and CD4 T cells after COVID-19. The wider study: Spike peptides, overlapping and drawn from SARS-CoV-2, HCoV-NL63, HCoV-OC43 and HCoV-229E, were used to stimulate cells. Study-level findings and limits: Only post-vaccination samples contained a median approximately 84% of the reactive clones in convalescent patients.

Sequencing of the DNA from cultured CD4+ T cells was carried out with the Oncomine TCR Beta short-read assay. From cultured CD4+ T cells, genomic DNA was extracted. TCRdb independently ran MiXCR on the PCR reads; one entry per CDR3 protein. The sample shows around 13,000 distinct CDR3 sequences, roughly 40% of them seen only once. Treatment given: roughly 10-day PBMC culture with coronavirus spike peptide pools or control peptides (ViraFEST assay). V dropped 2 bases and J dropped 6 bases, with 10 bases sitting between them. Germline V gene data show CDR1 as SGHTA and CDR2 as FQGNSA. The CDR3 spans 13 residues. This clonotype was observed once. Its antigen is undetermined.

This chain links TRBV7-2 with TRBJ1-2; D call uncertain. Sequencing was performed on CD4+ T cells from blood, cultured in vitro. The TCR comes from a human donor who had recovered from COVID-19. For the CDR3, the DNA is TGTGCCAGCAGCTTACTTCAGGAGGATGGCTACACCTTC. Its translation is CASSLLQEDGYTF. The complete variable domain, with remaining parts taken from reference TRBV7-2 and TRBJ1-2, reads GAGVSQSPSNKVTEKGKDVELRCDPISGHTALYWYRQSLGQGLEFLIYFQGNSAPDKSGLPSDRFSAERTGGSVSTLTIQRTQQEDSAVYLCASSLLQEDGYTFGSGTRLTVV.